This T cell receptor beta chain was identified during a study of CD8 T cells in Susac syndrome. V was shortened by 2 bases and J by 5 bases, with 9 bases between the two germline ends. The CDR3 totals 13 residues. Per the germline V gene, CDR1 is MNHEY and CDR2 is SVGEGT. RNA amounts of roughly 0.45 to 1 ug underwent reverse transcription with random hexamers. Amplification of TCR beta CDR3 was carried out by immunoSEQ multiplex PCR, which covered 54 Vbeta and 13 Jbeta segments. TCRdb used MiXCR to reprocess the immunoSEQ multiplex PCR reads, holding one entry per CDR3 protein. Seen here are more than 250,000 distinct CDR3 sequences, around 92% observed once, and the top ten hold over 0.05%. Sequencing of TCR beta drew on CD8+ and CD4+ T cells from blood. Control patients had untreated stable or active relapsing-remitting multiple sclerosis by revised McDonald criteria. In contrast to the negatively isolated CD8+ and CD4+ T cells, TEMRA cells were FACS-enriched.

In its sample, this clonotype was seen once. What was sequenced was CD4+ T cells from PBMCs. The source is a human donor with multiple sclerosis. This chain links TRBV6-2 or TRBV6-3 with TRBJ1-2; the D is unclear. The CDR3 nucleotides read TGTGCCAGCAGTTACCAGACGGAGTATGGCTACACCTTC. This sequence encodes CASSYQTEYGYTF.